Described below is a single T cell receptor beta chain sequence and its context. This CDR3 region has 14 residues. The V end lost 0 bases, the J end lost 5 bases, and 10 bases lay between the germline ends. Germline V gene lookup returns CDR1 LNHNV and CDR2 YYDKDF (reference sequence). The data are from a study of T cell changes during pregnancy in multiple sclerosis. Method: immunoSEQ multiplex PCR; TCRdb's copy keeps in-frame clones and lacks some. The table lists 50,000 or so clones, about nine tenths of them singletons. This TCR was recovered from a female donor with multiple sclerosis, enrolled in a pregnancy study. Sample: CD4+ T cells from peripheral blood mononuclear cells, taken in the second trimester of pregnancy. The chain recombines TRBV15 with TRBJ2-5; D is undetermined. The CDR3 loop is CATSRDHGLETQYF. Here the CDR3 DNA reads TGTGCCACCAGCAGAGATCATGGGCTGGAGACCCAGTACTTC.